Included here is one T cell receptor (beta chain) sequence, with context. This record belongs to a study of immune cell composition in non-small cell lung cancer. TCRdb keeps only in-frame clones here, not all; method: immunoSEQ multiplex PCR. The sample records around 16,000 clones, 70% to 80% being singletons. Normal lung was taken at the farthest possible site, at least 3 cm from tumour. This same sample was also taken into another study, of CD4 T cells in lung cancer.

The sequenced material came from non-adjacent lung tissue. This sequence was found in a human donor with non-small cell lung cancer.

The DNA for the CDR3 is TGTGCCAGCAGTTACAAACTAGGGTCGGGAGTGGAAAAACTGTTTTTT. This gives the protein CASSYKLGSGVEKLFF. The chain couples TRBV6-5 to TRBJ1-4; D not resolved. The CDR3 totals 16 residues. Trimming removed 2 bases from V and 8 bases from J, with 18 bases in between. CDR1 MNHEY and CDR2 SVGAGI come from the germline V gene.